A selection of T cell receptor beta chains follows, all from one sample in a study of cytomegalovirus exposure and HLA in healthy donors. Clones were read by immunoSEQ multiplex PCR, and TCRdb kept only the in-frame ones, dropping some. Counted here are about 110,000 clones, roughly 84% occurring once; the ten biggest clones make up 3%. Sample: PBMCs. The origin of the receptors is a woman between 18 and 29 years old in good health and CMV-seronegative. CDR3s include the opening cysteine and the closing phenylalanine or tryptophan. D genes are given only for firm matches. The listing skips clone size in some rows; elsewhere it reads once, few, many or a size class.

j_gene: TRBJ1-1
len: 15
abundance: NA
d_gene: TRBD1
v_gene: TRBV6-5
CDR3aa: CASSYSKTGSTEAFF
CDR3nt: TGTGCCAGCAGTTACTCGAAGACAGGGAGCACTGAAGCTTTCTTT

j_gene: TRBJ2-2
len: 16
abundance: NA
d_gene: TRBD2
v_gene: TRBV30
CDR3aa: CAWTGSGGGATGELFF
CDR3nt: TGTGCCTGGACGGGCAGTGGCGGGGGGGCAACCGGGGAGCTGTTTTTT

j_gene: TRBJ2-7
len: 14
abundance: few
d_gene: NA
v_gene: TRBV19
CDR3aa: CASSRQAGTYEQYF
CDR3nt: TGTGCCAGTAGCCGACAGGCCGGGACCTACGAGCAGTACTTC

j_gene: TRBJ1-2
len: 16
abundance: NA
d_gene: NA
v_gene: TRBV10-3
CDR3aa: CAISKTREDSNYGYTF
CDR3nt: TGTGCCATCAGTAAGACCCGGGAGGATTCTAACTATGGCTACACCTTC

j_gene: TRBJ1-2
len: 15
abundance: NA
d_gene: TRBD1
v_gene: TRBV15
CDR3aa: CATSLTDRGKNGYTF
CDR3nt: TGTGCCACCAGCTTAACGGACAGGGGGAAGAATGGCTACACCTTC

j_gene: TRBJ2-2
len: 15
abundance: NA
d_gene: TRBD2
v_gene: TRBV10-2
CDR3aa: CASRETSGATWELFF
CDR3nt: TGCGCCAGCAGAGAAACTAGCGGGGCAACCTGGGAGCTGTTTTTT

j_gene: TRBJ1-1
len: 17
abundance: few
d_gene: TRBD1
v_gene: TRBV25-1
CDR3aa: CASEQLKRGGENTEAFF
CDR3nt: TGTGCCAGCGAACAACTGAAAAGAGGGGGCGAGAACACTGAAGCTTTCTTT

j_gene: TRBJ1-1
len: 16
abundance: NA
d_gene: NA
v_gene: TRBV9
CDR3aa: CASSPRDGGMNTEAFF
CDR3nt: TGTGCCAGCAGCCCTCGGGACGGGGGAATGAACACTGAAGCTTTCTTT

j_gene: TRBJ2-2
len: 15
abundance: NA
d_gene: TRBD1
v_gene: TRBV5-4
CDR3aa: CASSLKTGLAGELFF
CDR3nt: TGTGCCAGCAGCTTAAAGACAGGGCTGGCCGGGGAGCTGTTTTTT

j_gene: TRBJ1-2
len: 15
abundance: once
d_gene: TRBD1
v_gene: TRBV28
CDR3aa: CASRGTGVRNYGYTF
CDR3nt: TGTGCCAGCAGAGGAACAGGGGTTCGGAACTATGGCTACACCTTC

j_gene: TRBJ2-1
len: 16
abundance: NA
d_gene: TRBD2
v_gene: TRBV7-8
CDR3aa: CASSPGSGSSYNEQFF
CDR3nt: TGTGCCAGCAGCCCGGGTAGCGGGAGCTCCTACAATGAGCAGTTCTTC

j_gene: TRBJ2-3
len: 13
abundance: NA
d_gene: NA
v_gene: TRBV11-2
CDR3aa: CASSLDAEDTQYF
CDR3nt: TGTGCCAGCAGCTTAGATGCAGAAGATACGCAGTATTTT

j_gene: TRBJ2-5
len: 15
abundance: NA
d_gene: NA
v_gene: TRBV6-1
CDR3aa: CASSDPGWFGETQYF
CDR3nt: TGTGCCAGCAGCGATCCCGGGTGGTTTGGAGAGACCCAGTACTTC

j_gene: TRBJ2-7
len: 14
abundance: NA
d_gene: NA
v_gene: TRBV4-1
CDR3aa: CASSQVHRSYEQYF
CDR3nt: TGCGCCAGCAGCCAAGTCCACAGAAGCTACGAGCAGTACTTC

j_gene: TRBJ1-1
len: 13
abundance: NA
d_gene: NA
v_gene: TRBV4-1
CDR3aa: CASSQDTGWRAFF
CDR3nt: TGCGCCAGCAGCCAAGATACGGGGTGGCGAGCTTTCTTT

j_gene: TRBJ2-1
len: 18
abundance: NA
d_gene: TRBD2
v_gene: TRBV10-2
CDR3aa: CASSEGTSGASSYNEQFF
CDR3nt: TGCGCCAGCAGTGAGGGGACTAGCGGGGCGAGCTCCTACAATGAGCAGTTCTTC

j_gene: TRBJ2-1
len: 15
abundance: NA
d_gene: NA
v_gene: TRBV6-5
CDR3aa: CASSYGGASYNEQFF
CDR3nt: TGTGCCAGCAGTTATGGGGGGGCTTCCTACAATGAGCAGTTCTTC

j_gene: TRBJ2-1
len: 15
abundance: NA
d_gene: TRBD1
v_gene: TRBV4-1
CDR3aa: CASSTDRGINGEQFF
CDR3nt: TGCGCCAGCAGCACGGACAGGGGTATTAATGGTGAGCAGTTCTTC

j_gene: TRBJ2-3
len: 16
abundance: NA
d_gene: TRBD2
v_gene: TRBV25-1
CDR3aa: CASSESGRGGGDTQYF
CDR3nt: TGTGCCAGCAGTGAATCGGGCCGGGGGGGCGGAGATACGCAGTATTTT

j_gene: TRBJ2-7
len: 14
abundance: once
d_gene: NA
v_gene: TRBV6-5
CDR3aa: CASSLSEEAYEQYF
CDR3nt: TGTGCCAGCAGTCTGTCCGAGGAAGCCTACGAGCAGTACTTC

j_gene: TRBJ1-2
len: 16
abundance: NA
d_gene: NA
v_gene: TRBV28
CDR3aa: CASSPTNYRVNYGYTF
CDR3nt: TGTGCCAGCAGTCCAACAAATTACAGGGTTAACTATGGCTACACCTTC

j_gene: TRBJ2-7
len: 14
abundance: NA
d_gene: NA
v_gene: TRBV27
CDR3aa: CASSQSPEAYEQYF
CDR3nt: TGTGCCAGCAGTCAATCCCCGGAGGCCTACGAGCAGTACTTC

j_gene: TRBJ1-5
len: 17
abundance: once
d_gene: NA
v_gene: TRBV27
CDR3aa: CASSLSRSAQHNQPQHF
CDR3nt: TGTGCCAGCAGTTTATCTCGGTCAGCGCAACACAATCAGCCCCAGCATTTT

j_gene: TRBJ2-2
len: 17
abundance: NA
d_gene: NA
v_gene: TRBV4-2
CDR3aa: CASSQEGMSSGTGELFF
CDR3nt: TGTGCCAGCAGCCAAGAAGGGATGTCCTCGGGGACCGGGGAGCTGTTTTTT

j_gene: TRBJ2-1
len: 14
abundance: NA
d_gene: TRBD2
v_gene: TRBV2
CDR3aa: CASILLAGGHEQFF
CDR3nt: TGTGCCAGCATATTACTAGCGGGGGGGCATGAGCAGTTCTTC

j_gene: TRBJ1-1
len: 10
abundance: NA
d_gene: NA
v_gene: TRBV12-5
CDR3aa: CASGQLEAFF
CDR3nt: TGTGCTAGTGGTCAACTTGAAGCTTTCTTT

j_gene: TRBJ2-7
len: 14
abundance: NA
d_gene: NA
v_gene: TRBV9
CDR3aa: CASSFTGSGYEQYF
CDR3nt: TGTGCCAGCAGTTTCACGGGGAGTGGTTACGAGCAGTACTTC

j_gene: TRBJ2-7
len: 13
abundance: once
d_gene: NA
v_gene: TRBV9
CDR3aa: CASSAGGGWEQYF
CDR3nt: TGTGCCAGCAGCGCTGGAGGAGGATGGGAGCAGTACTTC

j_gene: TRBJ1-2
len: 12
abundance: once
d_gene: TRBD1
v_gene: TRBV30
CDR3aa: CVKGTGDLGYTF
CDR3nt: TGTGTAAAGGGGACAGGGGACCTGGGCTACACCTTC